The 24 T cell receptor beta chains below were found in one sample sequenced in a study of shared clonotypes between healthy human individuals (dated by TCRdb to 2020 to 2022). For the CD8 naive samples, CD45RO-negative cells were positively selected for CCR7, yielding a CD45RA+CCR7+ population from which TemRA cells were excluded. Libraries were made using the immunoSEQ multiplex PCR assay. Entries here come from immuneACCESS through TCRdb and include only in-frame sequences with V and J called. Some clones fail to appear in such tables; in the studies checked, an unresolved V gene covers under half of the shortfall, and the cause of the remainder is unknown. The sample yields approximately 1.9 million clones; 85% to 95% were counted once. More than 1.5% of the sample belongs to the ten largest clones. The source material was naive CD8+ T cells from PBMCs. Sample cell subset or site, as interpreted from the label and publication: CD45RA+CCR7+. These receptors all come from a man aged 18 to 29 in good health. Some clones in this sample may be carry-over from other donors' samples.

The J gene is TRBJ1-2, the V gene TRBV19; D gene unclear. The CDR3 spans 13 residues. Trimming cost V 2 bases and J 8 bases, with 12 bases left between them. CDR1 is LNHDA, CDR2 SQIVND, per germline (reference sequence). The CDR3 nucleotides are TGTGCCAGTAGTATACCGGACCGACCCGGCTACACCTTC. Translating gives CASSIPDRPGYTF.

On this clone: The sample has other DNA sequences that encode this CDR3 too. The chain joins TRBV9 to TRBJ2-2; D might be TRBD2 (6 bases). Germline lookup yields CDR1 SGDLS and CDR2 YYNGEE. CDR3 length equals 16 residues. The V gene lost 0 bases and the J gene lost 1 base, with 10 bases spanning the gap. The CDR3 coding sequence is TGTGCCAGCAGCGTAGGGCGGGGAGGGAACACCGGGGAGCTGTTTTTT. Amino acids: CASSVGRGGNTGELFF.

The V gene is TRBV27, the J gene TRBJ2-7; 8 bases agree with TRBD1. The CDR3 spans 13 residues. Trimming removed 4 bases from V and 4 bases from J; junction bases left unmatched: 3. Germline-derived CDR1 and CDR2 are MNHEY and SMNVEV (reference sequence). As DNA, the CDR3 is TGTGCCAGCAGTTCCCGGGACAGGTACGAGCAGTACTTC. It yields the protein CASSSRDRYEQYF.

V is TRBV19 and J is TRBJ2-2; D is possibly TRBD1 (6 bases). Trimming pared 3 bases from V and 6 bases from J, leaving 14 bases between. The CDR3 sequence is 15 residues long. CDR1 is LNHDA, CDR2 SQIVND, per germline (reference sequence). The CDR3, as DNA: TGTGCCAGTAGTATGGCAGGGGTATGGGCCGGGGAGCTGTTTTTT. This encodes CASSMAGVWAGELFF.

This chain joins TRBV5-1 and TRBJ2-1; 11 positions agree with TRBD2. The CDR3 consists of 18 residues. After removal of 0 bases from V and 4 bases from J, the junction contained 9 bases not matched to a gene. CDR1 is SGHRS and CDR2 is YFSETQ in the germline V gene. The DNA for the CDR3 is TGCGCCAGCAGCTTGGCAGGACTAGCGGGTAACCTTTACAATGAGCAGTTCTTC. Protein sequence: CASSLAGLAGNLYNEQFF.

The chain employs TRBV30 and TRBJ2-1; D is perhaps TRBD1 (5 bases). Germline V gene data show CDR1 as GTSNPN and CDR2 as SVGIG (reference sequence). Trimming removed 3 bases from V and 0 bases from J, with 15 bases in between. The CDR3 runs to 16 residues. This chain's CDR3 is CAWSQLDTGSYNEQFF. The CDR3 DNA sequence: TGTGCCTGGAGCCAATTGGACACTGGCTCCTACAATGAGCAGTTCTTC.

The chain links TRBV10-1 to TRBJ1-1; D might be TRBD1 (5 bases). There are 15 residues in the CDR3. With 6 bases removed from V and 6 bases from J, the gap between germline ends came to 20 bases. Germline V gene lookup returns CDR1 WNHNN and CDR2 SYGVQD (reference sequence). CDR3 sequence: CASSDRGDHRAEAFF. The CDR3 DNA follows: TGCGCCAGCAGCGACCGGGGGGACCATCGGGCTGAAGCTTTCTTT.

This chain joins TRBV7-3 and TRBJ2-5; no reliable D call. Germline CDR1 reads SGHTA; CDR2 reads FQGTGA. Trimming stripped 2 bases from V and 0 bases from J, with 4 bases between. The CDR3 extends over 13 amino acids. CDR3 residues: CASSLPDQETQYF. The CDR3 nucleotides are TGTGCCAGCAGCTTACCAGACCAAGAGACCCAGTACTTC.

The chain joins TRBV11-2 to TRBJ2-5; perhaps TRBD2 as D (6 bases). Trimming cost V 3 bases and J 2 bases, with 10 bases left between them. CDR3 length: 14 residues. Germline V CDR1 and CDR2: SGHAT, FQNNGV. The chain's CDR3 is CASSFGTAQETQYF. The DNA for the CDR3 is TGTGCCAGCAGCTTCGGGACTGCGCAAGAGACCCAGTACTTC.

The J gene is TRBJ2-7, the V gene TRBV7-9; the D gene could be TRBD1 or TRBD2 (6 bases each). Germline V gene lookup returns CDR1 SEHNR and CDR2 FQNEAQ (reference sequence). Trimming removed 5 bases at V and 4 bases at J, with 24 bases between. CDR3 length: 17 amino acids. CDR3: CASSGTGATPSWYEQYF. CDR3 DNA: TGTGCCAGCAGCGGGACGGGGGCGACCCCCTCCTGGTACGAGCAGTACTTC. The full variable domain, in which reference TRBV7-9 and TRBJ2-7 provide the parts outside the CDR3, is DTGVSQNPRHKITKRGQNVTFRCDPISEHNRLYWYRQTLGQGPEFLTYFQNEAQLEKSRLLSDRFSAERPKGSFSTLEIQRTEQGDSAMYLCASSGTGATPSWYEQYFGPGTRLTVT.

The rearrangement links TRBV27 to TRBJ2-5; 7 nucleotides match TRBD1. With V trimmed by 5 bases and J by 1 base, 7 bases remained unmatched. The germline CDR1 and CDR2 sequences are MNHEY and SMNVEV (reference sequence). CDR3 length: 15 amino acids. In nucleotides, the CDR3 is TGTGCCAGCAGTCTCATCCGGGACAGCCAAGAGACCCAGTACTTC. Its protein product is CASSLIRDSQETQYF.

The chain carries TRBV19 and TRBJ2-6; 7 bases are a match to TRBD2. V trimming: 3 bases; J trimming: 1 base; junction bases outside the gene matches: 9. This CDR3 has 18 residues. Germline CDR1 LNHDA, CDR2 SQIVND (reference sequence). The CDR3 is CASSIGVGGPSGANVLTF. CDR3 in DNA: TGTGCCAGTAGTATTGGCGTGGGAGGGCCGTCTGGGGCCAACGTCCTGACTTTC. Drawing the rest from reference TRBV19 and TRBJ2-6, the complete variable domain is DGGITQSPKYLFRKEGQNVTLSCEQNLNHDAMYWYRQDPGQGLRLIYYSQIVNDFQKGDIAEGYSVSREKKESFPLTVTSAQKNPTAFYLCASSIGVGGPSGANVLTFGAGSRLTVL.

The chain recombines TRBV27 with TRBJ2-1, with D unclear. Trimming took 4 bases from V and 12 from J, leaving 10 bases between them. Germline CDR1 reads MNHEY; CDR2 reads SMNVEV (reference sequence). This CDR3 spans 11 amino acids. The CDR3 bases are TGTGCCAGCAGTTGGGGTTCGGTGCAGTTCTTC. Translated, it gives CASSWGSVQFF.

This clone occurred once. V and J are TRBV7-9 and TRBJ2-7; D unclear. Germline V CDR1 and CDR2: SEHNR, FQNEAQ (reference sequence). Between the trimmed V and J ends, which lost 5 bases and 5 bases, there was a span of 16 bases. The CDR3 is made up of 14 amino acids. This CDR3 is CASSDRTARHEQYF. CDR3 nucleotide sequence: TGTGCCAGCAGCGACCGGACCGCTCGCCACGAGCAGTACTTC.

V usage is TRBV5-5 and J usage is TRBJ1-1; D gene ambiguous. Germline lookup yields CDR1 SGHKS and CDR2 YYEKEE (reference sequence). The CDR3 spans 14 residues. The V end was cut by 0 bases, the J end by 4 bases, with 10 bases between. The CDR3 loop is CASSLVESGTEAFF. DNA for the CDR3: TGTGCCAGCAGCTTGGTAGAGTCGGGCACTGAAGCTTTCTTT. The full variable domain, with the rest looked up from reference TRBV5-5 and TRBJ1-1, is DAGVTQSPTHLIKTRGQQVTLRCSPISGHKSVSWYQQVLGQGPQFIFQYYEKEERGRGNFPDRFSARQFPNYSSELNVNALLLGDSALYLCASSLVESGTEAFFGQGTRLTVV.

CDR3 nucleotides: TGTGCCAGCAGTTTATTGCTAGGGCAGGGCCCTAATGAGCAGTTCTTC. Protein: CASSLLLGQGPNEQFF. The chain couples TRBV27 to TRBJ2-1, with D possibly matching TRBD1 (5 bases). Germline V CDR1 and CDR2: MNHEY, SMNVEV (reference sequence). Trimming stripped 1 base from V and 7 bases from J, with 17 bases between. This CDR3 contains 16 residues.

The CDR3 nucleotides are TGTGCCAGCAGCTTAACATCGAACACAGATACGCAGTATTTT. Amino acids: CASSLTSNTDTQYF. The chain uses TRBV7-8 and TRBJ2-3; D call uncertain. V lost 2 bases to trimming and J lost 2 bases, with 8 bases between them. Germline V gives CDR1 SGHVS, CDR2 FQNEAQ. The CDR3 runs 14 residues. The variable domain in full, with the rest retrieved from reference TRBV7-8 and TRBJ2-3, is GAGVSQSPRYKVAKRGQDVALRCDPISGHVSLFWYQQALGQGPEFLTYFQNEAQLDKSGLPSDRFFAERPEGSVSTLKIQRTQQEDSAVYLCASSLTSNTDTQYFGPGTRLTVL.

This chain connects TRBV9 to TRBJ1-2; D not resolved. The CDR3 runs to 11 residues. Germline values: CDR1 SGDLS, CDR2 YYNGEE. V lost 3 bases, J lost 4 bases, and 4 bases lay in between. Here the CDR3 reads CASSDTYGYTF. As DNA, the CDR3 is TGTGCCAGCAGCGACACCTATGGCTACACCTTC. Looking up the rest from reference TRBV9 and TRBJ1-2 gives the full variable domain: DSGVTQTPKHLITATGQRVTLRCSPRSGDLSVYWYQQSLDQGLQFLIQYYNGEERAKGNILERFSAQQFPDLHSELNLSSLELGDSALYFCASSDTYGYTFGSGTRLTVV.

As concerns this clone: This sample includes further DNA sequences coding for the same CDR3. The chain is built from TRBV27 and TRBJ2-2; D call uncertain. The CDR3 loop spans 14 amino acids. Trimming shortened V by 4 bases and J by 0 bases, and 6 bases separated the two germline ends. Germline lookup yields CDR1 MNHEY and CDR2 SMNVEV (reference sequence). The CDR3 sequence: CASSYSANTGELFF. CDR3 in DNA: TGTGCCAGCAGTTACAGCGCGAACACCGGGGAGCTGTTTTTT.

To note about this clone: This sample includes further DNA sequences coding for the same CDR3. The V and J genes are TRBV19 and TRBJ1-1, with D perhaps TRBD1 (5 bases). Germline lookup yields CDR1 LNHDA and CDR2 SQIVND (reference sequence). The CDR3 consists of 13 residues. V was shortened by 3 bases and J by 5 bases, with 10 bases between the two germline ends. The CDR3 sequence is CASSMGRGTEAFF. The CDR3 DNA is TGTGCCAGTAGTATGGGACGGGGGACTGAAGCTTTCTTT.

Here the CDR3 reads CASSLGTGSWSYTF. The CDR3 nucleotides read TGTGCCAGCAGTTTAGGAACGGGGAGCTGGAGCTACACCTTC. V is TRBV27 and J is TRBJ1-2; D not resolved. This CDR3 contains 14 residues. CDR1 and CDR2 from the germline V gene are MNHEY and SMNVEV (reference sequence). V lost 2 bases, J lost 9 bases, and 16 bases lay in between.

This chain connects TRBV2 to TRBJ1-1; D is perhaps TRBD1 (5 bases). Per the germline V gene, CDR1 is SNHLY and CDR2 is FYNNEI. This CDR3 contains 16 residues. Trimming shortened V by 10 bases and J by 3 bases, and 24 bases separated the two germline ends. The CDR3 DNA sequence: TGTGCCATCCCAACGACAGTAAGTTTAATAGACACTGAAGCTTTCTTT. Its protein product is CAIPTTVSLIDTEAFF. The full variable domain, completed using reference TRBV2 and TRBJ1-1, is EPEVTQTPSHQVTQMGQEVILRCVPISNHLYFYWYRQILGQKVEFLVSFYNNEISEKSEIFDDQFSVERPDGSNFTLKIRSTKLEDSAMYFCAIPTTVSLIDTEAFFGQGTRLTVV.

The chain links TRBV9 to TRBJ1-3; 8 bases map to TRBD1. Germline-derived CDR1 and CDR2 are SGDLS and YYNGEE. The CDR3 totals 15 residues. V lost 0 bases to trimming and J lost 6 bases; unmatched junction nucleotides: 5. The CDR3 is CASSVAQGAVNTIYF. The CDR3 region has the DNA TGTGCCAGCAGCGTAGCCCAGGGGGCGGTAAACACCATATATTTT.

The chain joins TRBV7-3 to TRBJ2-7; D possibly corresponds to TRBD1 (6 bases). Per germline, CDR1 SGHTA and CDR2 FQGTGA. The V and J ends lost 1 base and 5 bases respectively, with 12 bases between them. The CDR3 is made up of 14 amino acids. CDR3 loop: CASSLIGQGNEQYF. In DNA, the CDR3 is TGTGCCAGCAGCTTAATAGGGCAGGGGAACGAGCAGTACTTC.